This T cell receptor (beta chain) was captured in a study of blood T cell repertoires in COVID-19. Overall study context: Both acute and convalescent COVID-19 samples were obtained from the United States, Italy and Spain. Sample material is recorded as cDNA or gDNA derived from T cells, B-cell-depleted T cells, or PBMCs.

Participants' own reports of clinical history determined their cohort assignment. The CDR3 runs to 16 residues. Original handling: Amplifying reference gene primers gave estimates of nucleated cell counts. Assay used: immunoSEQ multiplex PCR; TCRdb lists only in-frame clones, some missing. V and J calls and clone size are as listed in that table; D and trimming were resolved from the DNA. The table has fewer than 350,000 clones, around nine tenths seen once. The TCR comes from a middle-aged woman who had recovered from COVID-19. The specimen sequenced was PBMCs or T cells enriched from blood (not recorded which). This chain uses TRBV21-1 with TRBJ2-1; TRBD1 is the table's D call, not checked against the DNA. TRBV21-1 has pseudogene status. In nucleotides, the CDR3 is TGTGCCAGCAGCGTCCAAGGACAGGAGCTCTACAATGAGCAGTTCTTC. Encoded protein: CASSVQGQELYNEQFF.